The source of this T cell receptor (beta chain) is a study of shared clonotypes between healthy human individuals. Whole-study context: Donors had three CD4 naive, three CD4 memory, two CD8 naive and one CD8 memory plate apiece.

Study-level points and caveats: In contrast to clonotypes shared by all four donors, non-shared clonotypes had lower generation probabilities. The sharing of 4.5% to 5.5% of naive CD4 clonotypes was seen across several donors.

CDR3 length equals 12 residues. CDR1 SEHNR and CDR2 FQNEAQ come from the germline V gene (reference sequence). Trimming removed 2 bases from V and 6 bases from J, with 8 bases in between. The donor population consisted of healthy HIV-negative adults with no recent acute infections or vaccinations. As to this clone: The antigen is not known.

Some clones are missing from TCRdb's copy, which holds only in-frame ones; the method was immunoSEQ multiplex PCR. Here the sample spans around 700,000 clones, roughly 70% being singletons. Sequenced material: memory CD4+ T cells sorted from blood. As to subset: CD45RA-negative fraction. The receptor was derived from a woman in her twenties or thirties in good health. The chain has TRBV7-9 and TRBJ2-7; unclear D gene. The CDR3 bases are TGTGCCAGCAGCTTACATTTGCCCGAGCAGTACTTC. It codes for CASSLHLPEQYF.